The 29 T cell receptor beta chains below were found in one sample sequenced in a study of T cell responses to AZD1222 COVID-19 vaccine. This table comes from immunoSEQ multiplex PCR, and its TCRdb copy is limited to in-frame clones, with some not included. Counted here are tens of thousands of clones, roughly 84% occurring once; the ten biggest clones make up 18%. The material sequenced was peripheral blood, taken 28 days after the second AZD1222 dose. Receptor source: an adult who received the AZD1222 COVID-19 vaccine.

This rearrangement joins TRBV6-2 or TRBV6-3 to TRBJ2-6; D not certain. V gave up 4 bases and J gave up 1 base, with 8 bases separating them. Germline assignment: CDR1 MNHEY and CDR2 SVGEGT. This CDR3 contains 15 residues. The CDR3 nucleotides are TGTGCCAGCAGTTCCCTCCGGTCTGGGGCCAACGTCCTGACTTTC. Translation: CASSSLRSGANVLTF.

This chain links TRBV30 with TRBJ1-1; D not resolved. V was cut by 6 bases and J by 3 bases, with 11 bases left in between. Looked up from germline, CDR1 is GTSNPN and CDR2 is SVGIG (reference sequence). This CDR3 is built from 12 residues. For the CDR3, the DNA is TGTGCCTGCGGCCCAGAAGACACTGAAGCTTTCTTT. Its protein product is CACGPEDTEAFF.

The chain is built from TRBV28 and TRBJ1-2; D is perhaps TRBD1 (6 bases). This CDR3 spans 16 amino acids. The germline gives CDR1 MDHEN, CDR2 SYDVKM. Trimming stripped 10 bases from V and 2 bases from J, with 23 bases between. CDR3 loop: CATLVPTGGKNYGYTF. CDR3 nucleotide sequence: TGTGCCACCCTCGTTCCGACAGGAGGGAAAAACTATGGCTACACCTTC.

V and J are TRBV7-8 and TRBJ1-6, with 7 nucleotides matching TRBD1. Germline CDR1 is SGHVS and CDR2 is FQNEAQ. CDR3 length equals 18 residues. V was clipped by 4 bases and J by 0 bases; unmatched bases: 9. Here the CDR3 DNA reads TGTGCCAGCAGCTCAGCAGGGAGGGGGCGCTCCTATAATTCACCCCTCCACTTT. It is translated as CASSSAGRGRSYNSPLHF.

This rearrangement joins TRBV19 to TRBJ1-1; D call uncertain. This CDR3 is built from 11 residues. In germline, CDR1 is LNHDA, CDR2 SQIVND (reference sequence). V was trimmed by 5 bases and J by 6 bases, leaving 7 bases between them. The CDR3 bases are TGTGCCAGTAGTTCGAGCCCTGAAGCTTTCTTT. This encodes CASSSSPEAFF.

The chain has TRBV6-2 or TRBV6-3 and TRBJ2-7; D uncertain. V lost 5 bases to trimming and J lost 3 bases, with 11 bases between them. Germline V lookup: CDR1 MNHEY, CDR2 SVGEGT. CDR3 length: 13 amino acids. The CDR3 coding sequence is TGTGCCAGCAGTGATACCGACAACTACGAGCAGTACTTC. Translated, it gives CASSDTDNYEQYF.

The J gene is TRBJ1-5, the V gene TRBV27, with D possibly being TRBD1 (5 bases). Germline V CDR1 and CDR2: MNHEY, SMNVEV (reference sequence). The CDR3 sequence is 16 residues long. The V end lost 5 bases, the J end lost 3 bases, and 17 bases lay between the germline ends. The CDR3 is CASSPTPAGSNQPQHF. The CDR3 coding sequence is TGTGCCAGCAGTCCAACCCCGGCAGGGTCCAATCAGCCCCAGCATTTT.

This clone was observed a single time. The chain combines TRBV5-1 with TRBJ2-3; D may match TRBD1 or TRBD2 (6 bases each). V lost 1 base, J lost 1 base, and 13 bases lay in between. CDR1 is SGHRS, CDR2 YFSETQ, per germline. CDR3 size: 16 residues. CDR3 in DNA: TGCGCCAGCAGCTTGACAAGGGGGGTTGGCACAGATACGCAGTATTTT. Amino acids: CASSLTRGVGTDTQYF.

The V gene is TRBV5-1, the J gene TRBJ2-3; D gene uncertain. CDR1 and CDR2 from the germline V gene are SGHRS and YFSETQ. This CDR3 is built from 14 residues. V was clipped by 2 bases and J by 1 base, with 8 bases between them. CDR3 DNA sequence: TGCGCCAGCAGCTTTCGCAGCGGCACAGATACGCAGTATTTT. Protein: CASSFRSGTDTQYF.

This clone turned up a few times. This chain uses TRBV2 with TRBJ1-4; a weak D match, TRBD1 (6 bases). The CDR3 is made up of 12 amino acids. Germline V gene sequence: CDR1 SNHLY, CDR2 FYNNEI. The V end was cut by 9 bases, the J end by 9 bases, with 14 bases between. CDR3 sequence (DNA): TGTGCCAGTCGACAGGAGGTCCAAAAACTGTTTTTT. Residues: CASRQEVQKLFF. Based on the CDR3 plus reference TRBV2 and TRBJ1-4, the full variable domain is EPEVTQTPSHQVTQMGQEVILRCVPISNHLYFYWYRQILGQKVEFLVSFYNNEISEKSEIFDDQFSVERPDGSNFTLKIRSTKLEDSAMYFCASRQEVQKLFFGSGTQLSVL.

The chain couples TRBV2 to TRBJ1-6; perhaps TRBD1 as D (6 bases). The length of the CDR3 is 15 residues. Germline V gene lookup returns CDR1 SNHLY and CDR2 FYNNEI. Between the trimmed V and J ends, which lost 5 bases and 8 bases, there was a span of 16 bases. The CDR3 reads CASSPLRAGDSPLHF. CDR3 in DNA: TGTGCCAGCAGTCCCCTCCGAGCAGGGGATTCACCCCTCCACTTT.

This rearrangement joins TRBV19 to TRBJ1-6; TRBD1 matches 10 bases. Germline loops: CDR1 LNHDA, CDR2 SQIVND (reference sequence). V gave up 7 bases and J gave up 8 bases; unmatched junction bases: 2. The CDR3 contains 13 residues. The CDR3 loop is CASMGQGHSPLHF. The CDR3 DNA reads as TGTGCCAGTATGGGACAGGGGCATTCACCCCTCCACTTT.

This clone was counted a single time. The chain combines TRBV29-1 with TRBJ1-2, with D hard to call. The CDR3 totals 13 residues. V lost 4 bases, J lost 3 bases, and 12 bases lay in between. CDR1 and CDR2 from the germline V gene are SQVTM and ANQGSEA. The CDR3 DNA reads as TGCAGCGTTGGAAGTCTGGTGGACTATGGCTACACCTTC. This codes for CSVGSLVDYGYTF.

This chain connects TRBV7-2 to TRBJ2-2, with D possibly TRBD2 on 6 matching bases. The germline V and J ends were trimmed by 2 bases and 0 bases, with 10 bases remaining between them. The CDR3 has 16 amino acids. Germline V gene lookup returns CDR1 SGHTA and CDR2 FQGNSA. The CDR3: CASSLWGGANTGELFF. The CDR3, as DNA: TGTGCCAGCAGCTTATGGGGCGGGGCGAACACCGGGGAGCTGTTTTTT.

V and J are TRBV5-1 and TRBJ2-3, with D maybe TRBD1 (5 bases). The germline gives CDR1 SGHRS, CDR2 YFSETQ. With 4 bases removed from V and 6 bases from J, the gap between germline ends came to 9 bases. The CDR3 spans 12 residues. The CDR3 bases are TGCGCCAGCAGCCCCGCAGGGGATACGCAGTATTTT. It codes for CASSPAGDTQYF. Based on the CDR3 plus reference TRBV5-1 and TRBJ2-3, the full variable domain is KAGVTQTPRYLIKTRGQQVTLSCSPISGHRSVSWYQQTPGQGLQFLFEYFSETQRNKGNFPGRFSGRQFSNSRSEMNVSTLELGDSALYLCASSPAGDTQYFGPGTRLTVL.

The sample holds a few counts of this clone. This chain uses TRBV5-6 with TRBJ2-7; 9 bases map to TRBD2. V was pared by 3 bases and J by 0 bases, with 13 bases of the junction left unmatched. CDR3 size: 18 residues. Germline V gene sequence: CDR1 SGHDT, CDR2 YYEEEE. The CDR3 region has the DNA TGTGCCAGCAGCTGGCAGGCTACTAAGCGGGGGGACTCCTACGAGCAGTACTTC. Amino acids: CASSWQATKRGDSYEQYF.

The CDR3 loop reads CASTRLAGSDTQYF. DNA for the CDR3: TGTGCCAGCACCCGACTAGCGGGGTCAGATACGCAGTATTTT. This rearrangement joins TRBV7-2 to TRBJ2-3; 11 bases map to TRBD2. Per germline, CDR1 SGHTA and CDR2 FQGNSA. This CDR3 has 14 amino acids. Trimming at V came to 7 bases and at J to 4 bases, leaving 4 bases not matched to a gene.

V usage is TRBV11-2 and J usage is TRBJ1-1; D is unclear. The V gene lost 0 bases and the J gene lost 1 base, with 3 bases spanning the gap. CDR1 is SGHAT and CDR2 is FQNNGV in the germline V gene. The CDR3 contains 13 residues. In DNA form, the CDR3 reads TGTGCCAGCAGCTTAGAATGGAACACTGAAGCTTTCTTT. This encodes CASSLEWNTEAFF.

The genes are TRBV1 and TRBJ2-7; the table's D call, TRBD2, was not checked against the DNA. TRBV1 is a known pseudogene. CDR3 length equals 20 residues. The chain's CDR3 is CTSSHSQGTSGGAYSYEQYF. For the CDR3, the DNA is TGCACCAGCAGCCATTCCCAAGGGACTAGCGGGGGGGCCTACTCCTACGAGCAGTACTTC.

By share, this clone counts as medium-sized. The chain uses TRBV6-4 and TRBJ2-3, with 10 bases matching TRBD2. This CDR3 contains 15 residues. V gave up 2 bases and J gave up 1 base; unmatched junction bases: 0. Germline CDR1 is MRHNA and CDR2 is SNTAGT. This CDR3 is CASSDGTSGTDTQYF. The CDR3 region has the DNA TGTGCCAGCAGTGACGGGACTAGCGGCACAGATACGCAGTATTTT.

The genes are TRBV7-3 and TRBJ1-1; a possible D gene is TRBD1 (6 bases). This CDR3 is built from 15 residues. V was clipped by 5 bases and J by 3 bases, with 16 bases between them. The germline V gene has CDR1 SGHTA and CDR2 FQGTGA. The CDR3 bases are TGTGCCAGCAGCCCGAAACAGGGATCCTACACTGAAGCTTTCTTT. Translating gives CASSPKQGSYTEAFF.

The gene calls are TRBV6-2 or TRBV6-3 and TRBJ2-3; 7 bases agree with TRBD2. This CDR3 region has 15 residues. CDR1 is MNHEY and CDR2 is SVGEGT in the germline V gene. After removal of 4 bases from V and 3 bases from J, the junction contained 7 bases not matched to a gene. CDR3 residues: CASSLGGGETDTQYF. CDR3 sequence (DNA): TGTGCCAGCAGTTTAGGTGGGGGGGAAACAGATACGCAGTATTTT.

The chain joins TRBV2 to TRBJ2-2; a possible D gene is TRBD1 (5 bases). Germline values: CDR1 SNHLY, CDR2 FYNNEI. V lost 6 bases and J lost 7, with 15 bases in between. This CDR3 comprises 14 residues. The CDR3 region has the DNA TGTGCCAGCAGGGAACCCCAGGGCCTCGGGGAGCTGTTTTTT. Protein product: CASREPQGLGELFF.

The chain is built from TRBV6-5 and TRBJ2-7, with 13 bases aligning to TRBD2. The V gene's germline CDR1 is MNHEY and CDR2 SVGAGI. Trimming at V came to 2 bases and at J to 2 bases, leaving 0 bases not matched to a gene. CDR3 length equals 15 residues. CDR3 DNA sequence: TGTGCCAGCAGTTACACTAGCGGGGGGGCCTACGAGCAGTACTTC. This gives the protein CASSYTSGGAYEQYF.

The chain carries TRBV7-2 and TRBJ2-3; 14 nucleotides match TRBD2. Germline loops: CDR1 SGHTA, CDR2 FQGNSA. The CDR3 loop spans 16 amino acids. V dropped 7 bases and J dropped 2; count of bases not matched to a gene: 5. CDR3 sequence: CASTRTSGGYTDTQYF. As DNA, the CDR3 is TGTGCCAGCACCCGGACTAGCGGGGGGTACACAGATACGCAGTATTTT. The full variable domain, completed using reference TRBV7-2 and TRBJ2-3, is GAGVSQSPSNKVTEKGKDVELRCDPISGHTALYWYRQSLGQGLEFLIYFQGNSAPDKSGLPSDRFSAERTGGSVSTLTIQRTQQEDSAVYLCASTRTSGGYTDTQYFGPGTRLTVL.

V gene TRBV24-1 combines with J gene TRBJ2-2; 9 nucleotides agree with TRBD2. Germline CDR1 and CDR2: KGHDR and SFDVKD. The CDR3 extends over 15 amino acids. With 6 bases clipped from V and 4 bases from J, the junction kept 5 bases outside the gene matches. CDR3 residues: CATSRERGATGELFF. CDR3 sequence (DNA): TGTGCCACCAGTAGGGAGCGGGGGGCCACCGGGGAGCTGTTTTTT.

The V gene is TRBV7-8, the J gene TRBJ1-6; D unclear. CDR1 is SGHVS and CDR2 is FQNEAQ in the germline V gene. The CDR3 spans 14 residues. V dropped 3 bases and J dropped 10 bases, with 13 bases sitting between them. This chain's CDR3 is CASSFRQKGSPLHF. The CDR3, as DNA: TGTGCCAGCAGCTTCCGACAAAAGGGATCACCCCTCCACTTT. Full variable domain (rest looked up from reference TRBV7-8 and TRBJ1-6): GAGVSQSPRYKVAKRGQDVALRCDPISGHVSLFWYQQALGQGPEFLTYFQNEAQLDKSGLPSDRFFAERPEGSVSTLKIQRTQQEDSAVYLCASSFRQKGSPLHFGNGTRLTVT.

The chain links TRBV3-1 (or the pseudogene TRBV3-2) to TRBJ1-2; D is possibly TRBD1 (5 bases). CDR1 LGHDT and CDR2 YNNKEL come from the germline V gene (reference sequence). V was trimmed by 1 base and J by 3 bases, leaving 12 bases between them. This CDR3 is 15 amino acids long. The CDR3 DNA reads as TGTGCCAGCAGCCAAGTAGCAGGGAGAGACTATGGCTACACCTTC. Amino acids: CASSQVAGRDYGYTF.

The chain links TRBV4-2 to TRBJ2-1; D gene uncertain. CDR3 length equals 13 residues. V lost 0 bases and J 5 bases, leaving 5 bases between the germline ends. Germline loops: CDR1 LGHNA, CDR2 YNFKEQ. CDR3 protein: CASSQDLNNEQFF. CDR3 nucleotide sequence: TGTGCCAGCAGCCAAGATTTGAACAATGAGCAGTTCTTC.